This passage covers 19 T cell receptor beta chains from one sample sequenced in a study of T cell responses to AZD1222 COVID-19 vaccine. TCRdb's table, derived via immunoSEQ multiplex PCR, lists solely in-frame clones and lacks some. This table holds 130,000 to 150,000 clones, roughly 87% found once. Here the sequenced sample was peripheral blood, taken on day 0 of AZD1222 vaccination. The receptors come from an adult in good health.

The chain uses TRBV19 and TRBJ1-1; a possible D gene is TRBD1 (6 bases). Trimming removed 10 bases at V and 4 bases at J, with 13 bases between. Germline V gives CDR1 LNHDA, CDR2 SQIVND (reference sequence). This CDR3 comprises 12 residues. The CDR3 region is CATRGLGTEAFF. For the CDR3, the DNA is TGTGCCACGCGGGGGCTCGGCACTGAAGCTTTCTTT.

The chain has TRBV7-2 and TRBJ2-1; D not resolved. CDR3 length: 14 amino acids. Per the germline V gene, CDR1 is SGHTA and CDR2 is FQGNSA. Trimming removed 3 bases from V and 8 bases from J, with 14 bases in between. The CDR3 protein is CASSFWSSSDEQFF. CDR3 sequence (DNA): TGTGCCAGCAGCTTCTGGAGCAGTAGTGATGAGCAGTTCTTC.

This clone was picked up one time. This sequence joins TRBV6-2 or TRBV6-3 and TRBJ2-7; TRBD2 is a possible D gene (6 bases). V was clipped by 5 bases and J by 0 bases, with 17 bases between them. Germline CDR1 reads MNHEY; CDR2 reads SVGEGT. CDR3 length equals 16 residues. CDR3 nucleotide sequence: TGTGCCAGCAGTCGACCGACTAGTGGGAGCTCCTACGAGCAGTACTTC. Its translation: CASSRPTSGSSYEQYF.

This chain links TRBV2 with TRBJ2-2, with TRBD2 matching 11 bases. V gave up 6 bases and J gave up 6 bases; unmatched junction bases: 9. This CDR3 spans 16 amino acids. The germline V gene encodes CDR1 SNHLY and CDR2 FYNNEI. The CDR3 nucleotides are TGTGCCAGCAGCGGATTTAGCGGGAGGGGGGCCGGGGAGCTGTTTTTT. Its translation: CASSGFSGRGAGELFF.

The chain carries TRBV18 and TRBJ1-6; no definite D call. V shed 3 bases and J shed 5 bases, with 11 bases lying between them. The CDR3 is 15 amino acids. CDR1 and CDR2 from the germline V gene are KGHSH and LQKENI. The CDR3 sequence is CASSPIQGDNSPLHF. The CDR3 region has the DNA TGTGCCAGCTCACCTATTCAAGGAGATAATTCACCCCTCCACTTT. The full variable domain, rest sourced from reference TRBV18 and TRBJ1-6, is NAGVMQNPRHLVRRRGQEARLRCSPMKGHSHVYWYRQLPEEGLKFMVYLQKENIIDESGMPKERFSAEFPKEGPSILRIQQVVRGDSAAYFCASSPIQGDNSPLHFGNGTRLTVT.

This clone has just one count. The rearrangement joins TRBV24-1 to TRBJ1-5; 8 bases are a match to TRBD1. CDR1 and CDR2 from the germline V gene are KGHDR and SFDVKD. This CDR3 is 16 amino acids long. Unmatched junction bases numbered 5, after V lost 3 bases and J lost 2 bases. The CDR3 DNA reads TGTGCCACCAGTGATGGGAACAGGGGGGGCAATCAGCCCCAGCATTTT. Translated: CATSDGNRGGNQPQHF.

The chain has TRBV7-2 and TRBJ1-1, with 7 bases that match TRBD1. This CDR3 contains 13 residues. V lost 5 bases, J lost 4 bases, and 4 bases stayed unmatched. Germline V CDR1 and CDR2: SGHTA, FQGNSA. The CDR3 DNA sequence: TGTGCCAGCAGCGGCGCAGGGGGCACTGAAGCTTTCTTT. It translates to CASSGAGGTEAFF.

The gene calls are TRBV3-1 (or the pseudogene TRBV3-2) and TRBJ1-5; D unclear. Between the trimmed V and J ends, which lost 0 bases and 7 bases, there was a span of 7 bases. This CDR3 has 13 residues. Germline V gives CDR1 LGHDT, CDR2 YNNKEL (reference sequence). Written as DNA, the CDR3 is TGTGCCAGCAGCCAAGAAGGAGGGCAGCCCCAGCATTTT. Its translation: CASSQEGGQPQHF.

The chain has TRBV7-3 and TRBJ2-1; 10 nucleotides match TRBD2. With 5 bases clipped from V and 7 bases from J, the junction kept 8 bases outside the gene matches. CDR1 is SGHTA, CDR2 FQGTGA, per germline. The CDR3 runs to 15 residues. CDR3: CASSVLAGVRNEQFF. As DNA, the CDR3 is TGTGCCAGCAGCGTCCTAGCGGGAGTGAGGAATGAGCAGTTCTTC. The whole variable domain, filled in from reference TRBV7-3 and TRBJ2-1, reads GAGVSQTPSNKVTEKGKYVELRCDPISGHTALYWYRQSLGQGPEFLIYFQGTGAADDSGLPNDRFFAVRPEGSVSTLKIQRTERGDSAVYLCASSVLAGVRNEQFFGPGTRLTVL.

The chain joins TRBV7-3 to TRBJ2-1; 11 bases align to TRBD2. Germline assignment: CDR1 SGHTA and CDR2 FQGTGA. J gave up 5 bases and V 4 bases, and 7 bases lay outside the gene matches. This CDR3 contains 16 residues. CDR3 amino acids: CASSSYGTSGNNEQFF. CDR3 coding DNA: TGTGCCAGCAGCTCATACGGGACTAGCGGAAACAATGAGCAGTTCTTC.

This chain uses TRBV11-2 with TRBJ2-1; 8 bases agree with TRBD2. In germline, CDR1 is SGHAT, CDR2 FQNNGV. This CDR3 has 16 residues. The trim removed 6 bases at V and 9 bases at J, leaving 16 bases unmatched. In DNA, the CDR3 is TGTGCCAGCAGGAAAGTAGCGGGACCCCTACGTGGTGAGCAGTTCTTC. This codes for CASRKVAGPLRGEQFF.

The chain employs TRBV3-1 (or the pseudogene TRBV3-2) and TRBJ2-5, with unresolved D. Germline assignment: CDR1 LGHDT and CDR2 YNNKEL (reference sequence). The CDR3 length is 15 residues. Trimming left V 4 bases short and J 1 base short, with 13 bases between. CDR3 nucleotides: TGTGCCAGCAGCCCTCAAGGATGGGTCCAAGAGACCCAGTACTTC. Translation gives CASSPQGWVQETQYF.

The V and J genes are TRBV29-1 and TRBJ2-7; no clear D gene. Trimming took 2 bases from V and 3 from J, leaving 11 bases between them. This CDR3 has 13 amino acids. Germline V gene sequence: CDR1 SQVTM, CDR2 ANQGSEA. The CDR3 DNA sequence: TGCAGCGTTGAATGGGATCAGAGCTACGAGCAGTACTTC. Translating it yields CSVEWDQSYEQYF.

The chain links TRBV7-9 to TRBJ2-7; 12 bases map to TRBD2. The germline CDR1 and CDR2 sequences are SEHNR and FQNEAQ (reference sequence). V trimming: 4 bases; J trimming: 3 bases; junction bases outside the gene matches: 13. The CDR3 totals 18 residues. For the CDR3, the DNA is TGTGCCAGCAGCTCCACCCCAAGACTAGCGGGAGTCATCTACGAGCAGTACTTC. It encodes CASSSTPRLAGVIYEQYF.

With respect to this clone: Distinct nucleotide sequences in the sample also encode this CDR3. The chain has TRBV6-5 and TRBJ1-5; possible D gene TRBD1, 5 bases. The V end lost 2 bases, the J end lost 0 bases, and 8 bases lay between the germline ends. The CDR3 spans 15 residues. Per the germline V gene, CDR1 is MNHEY and CDR2 is SVGAGI. CDR3: CASSYGQGSNQPQHF. The CDR3 DNA follows: TGTGCCAGCAGTTACGGGCAGGGTAGCAATCAGCCCCAGCATTTT.

The chain employs TRBV5-8 and TRBJ1-6, with 7 bases lining up with TRBD1. CDR3 length: 13 residues. Germline assignment: CDR1 SGHTS and CDR2 YDEGEE. V trimming: 3 bases; J trimming: 7 bases; junction bases outside the gene matches: 1. CDR3 nucleotide sequence: TGTGCCAGCAGCTGGGACAGAAATTCACCCCTCCACTTT. This translates into CASSWDRNSPLHF.

V usage is TRBV3-1 (or the pseudogene TRBV3-2) and J usage is TRBJ2-7; 13 bases are shared with TRBD2. The CDR3 is made up of 16 amino acids. J was trimmed by 4 bases and V by 3 bases; bases with no gene match: 6. CDR1 and CDR2 from the germline V gene are LGHDT and YNNKEL (reference sequence). The CDR3 sequence: CASSQLTSGRPYEQYF. The CDR3, as DNA: TGTGCCAGCAGCCAGTTGACTAGCGGGAGGCCGTACGAGCAGTACTTC.

The V and J genes are TRBV4-1 and TRBJ2-7, with 12 bases lining up with TRBD2. This CDR3 has 18 amino acids. Germline loops: CDR1 MGHRA, CDR2 YSYEKL. The ends lost 3 bases at V and 7 bases at J; junction bases unmatched: 16. The CDR3 spells CASSQAARTSGARWEQYF. The CDR3 DNA follows: TGCGCCAGCAGCCAGGCGGCAAGGACTAGCGGGGCTCGGTGGGAGCAGTACTTC.

V is TRBV7-9 and J is TRBJ2-7; tentatively, D is TRBD2 (6 bases). The V gene's germline CDR1 is SEHNR and CDR2 FQNEAQ (reference sequence). With 2 bases removed from V and 4 bases from J, the gap between germline ends came to 21 bases. The CDR3 spans 17 residues. CDR3 protein: CASSLRNGGAVLYEQYF. The CDR3 DNA follows: TGTGCCAGCAGCTTACGGAATGGCGGGGCTGTTCTTTACGAGCAGTACTTC.